This TCR beta chain stems from a study of human T cells and chemical hapten exposure. Study background: TCR yields differed between samples (mainly from small differences in pooled library volume). Study-level findings and limits: TCRs at a frequency above 1 in 1000 stayed unchanged with DPC sensitization.

The sample's time point: healthy volunteer bleed at 6 weeks. Whole blood, unfractionated, served as the material for total RNA extraction. This clonotype was recorded at least ten times. Its matching antigen is unknown. Original handling: A typical sample had approximately 93,000 TCRs, with roughly 23,224 to 700,000 overall. TCRdb reprocessed the RACE reads with MiXCR, giving one entry per CDR3 protein. None of the V and J calls come from the authors' own analysis; TCRdb made them. Of some 77,000 distinct CDR3 sequences detected, approximately 8.1% appear once; the ten largest clones hold 1.7%. The TCR sequence derives from a female donor in good health. Some clones in this sample may be carry-over from other donors' samples. The sequenced material came from whole blood.

Here the CDR3 reads CSASRLSQPQHF. CDR3 bases: TGCAGTGCGAGCAGGCTTTCTCAGCCCCAGCATTTT. The chain is built from TRBV20-1 and TRBJ1-5; unclear D gene. The CDR3 runs to 12 residues. Trimming cost V 6 bases and J 6 bases, with 12 bases left between them. Germline V CDR1 and CDR2: DFQATT, SNEGSKA (reference sequence).